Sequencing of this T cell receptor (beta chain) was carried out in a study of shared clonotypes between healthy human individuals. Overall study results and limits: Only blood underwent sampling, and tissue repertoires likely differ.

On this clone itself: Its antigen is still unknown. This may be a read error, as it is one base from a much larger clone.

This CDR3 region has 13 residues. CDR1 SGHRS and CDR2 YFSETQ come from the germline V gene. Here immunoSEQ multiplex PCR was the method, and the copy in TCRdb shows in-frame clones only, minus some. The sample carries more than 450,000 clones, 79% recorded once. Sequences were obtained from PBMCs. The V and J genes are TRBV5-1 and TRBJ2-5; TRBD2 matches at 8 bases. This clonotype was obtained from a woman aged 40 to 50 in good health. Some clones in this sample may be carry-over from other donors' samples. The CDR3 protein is CANSPGGTFLQYF. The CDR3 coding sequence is TGCGCCAACAGCCCGGGGGGGACATTCCTCCAGTACTTC.